This T cell receptor beta chain was found in a study of low-dose radiotherapy and immunotherapy resistance in tumors. This clonotype was found many times. TRAV- and TRBV-specific primers, spanning alpha and beta chains, primed first-strand cDNA. The authors ran about 18 PCR cycles to amplify TCRs with a constant-region primer and V-primer adapter. TCRdb reprocessed the reads via MiXCR and lists one record per CDR3 protein. The table shows 65,000 to 85,000 distinct CDR3 sequences, with under 20% occurring only once. Time point meaning: after trial treatment. Treatment specified: LDRT plus nivolumab, ipilimumab, low-dose cyclophosphamide and aspirin (RACIN trial). Trimming took off 3 bases at V and 3 bases at J, with 12 bases between the two ends. The CDR3 extends over 14 amino acids. Germline CDR1 reads MNHEY; CDR2 reads SMNVEV (reference sequence).

The J gene is TRBJ2-7, the V gene TRBV27; a possible D gene is TRBD2 (5 bases). The sequence was collected from a male donor with prostate cancer. Sequenced material: PBMCs, taken after low-dose radiotherapy plus immunotherapy. In nucleotides, the CDR3 is TGTGCCAGCAGTTTGGGGAGAAACAACTACGAGCAGTACTTC. Amino acids: CASSLGRNNYEQYF.